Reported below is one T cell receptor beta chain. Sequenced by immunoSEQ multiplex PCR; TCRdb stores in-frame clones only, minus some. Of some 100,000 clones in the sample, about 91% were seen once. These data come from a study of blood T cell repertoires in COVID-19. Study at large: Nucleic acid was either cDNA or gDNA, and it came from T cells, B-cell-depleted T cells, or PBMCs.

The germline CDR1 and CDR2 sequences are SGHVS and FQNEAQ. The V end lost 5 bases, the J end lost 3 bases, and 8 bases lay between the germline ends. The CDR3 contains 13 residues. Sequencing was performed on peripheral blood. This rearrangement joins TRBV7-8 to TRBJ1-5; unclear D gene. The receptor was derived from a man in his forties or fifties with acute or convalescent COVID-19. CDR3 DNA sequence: TGTGCCAGCAGCCGCGAGATCAATCAGCCCCAGCATTTT. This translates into CASSREINQPQHF.